This TCR beta chain is from a study of human T cells and chemical hapten exposure. About the research overall: On around 2 cm by around 2 cm of upper inner arm skin, sensitization was performed with 2% DPC.

This clonotype has ten or more counts. The library gave individual cDNA molecules unique molecular identifiers. Original methodology: Ranging from about 23,224 to 700,000, TCR counts per sample had a median value of around 92,000. TCRdb passed the RACE reads through MiXCR, listing each CDR3 protein once. TCRdb's processing, not the study's, gives the V and J calls here. The sample contains 330,000 or so distinct CDR3 sequences, about 6% of which appear only once. As to time point: patch test 2, 6 weeks after DPC sensitization. Treatment here: therapeutic diphenylcyclopropenone sensitization with weekly scalp DPC. V was clipped by 2 bases and J by 5 bases, with 8 bases between them. The CDR3 length is 13 residues. Germline CDR1 is MNHEY and CDR2 is SVGAGI.

Sample: whole blood, taken in connection with sensitization to the hapten diphenylcyclopropenone (DPC). This sequence joins TRBV6-5 and TRBJ2-3; tentatively, D is TRBD1 (5 bases). This receptor was obtained from a woman under 30 with alopecia areata. Some clones in this sample may be carry-over from other donors' samples. Written as DNA, the CDR3 is TGTGCCAGCAGTTACAGGGGTAAAGATACGCAGTATTTT. This codes for CASSYRGKDTQYF.